Shown below are 27 T cell receptor beta chains from a single sample sequenced in a study of regulatory T cells in long-lasting Graves disease. Stated time point: persistent/refractory GD, antithyroid drugs over 5 years with positive TRAb. With RNA extracted from PBMCs as input, the TCR library was made. Building of the TCR beta libraries involved iRepertoire HTBI primers and Arm-PCR of CDR3 regions. TCRdb used MiXCR to reprocess the multiplex PCR reads, holding one entry per CDR3 protein. The sample contains 600,000 to 850,000 distinct CDR3 sequences, 30% of which appear only once. Here the sequenced sample was peripheral blood mononuclear cells (PBMCs), taken when the disease was refractory, from a patient treated with antithyroid drugs. The receptor set was obtained from a female donor with Graves disease.

The chain links TRBV5-1 to TRBJ2-5; D is undetermined. CDR1 and CDR2 from the germline V gene are SGHRS and YFSETQ. With 2 bases removed from V and 1 base from J, the gap between germline ends came to 12 bases. The CDR3 extends over 15 amino acids. CDR3 amino acids: CASSFDVGTQETQYF. For the CDR3, the DNA is TGCGCCAGCAGCTTTGATGTGGGAACCCAAGAGACCCAGTACTTC. The full variable domain, in which reference TRBV5-1 and TRBJ2-5 provide the parts outside the CDR3, is KAGVTQTPRYLIKTRGQQVTLSCSPISGHRSVSWYQQTPGQGLQFLFEYFSETQRNKGNFPGRFSGRQFSNSRSEMNVSTLELGDSALYLCASSFDVGTQETQYFGPGTRLLVL.

The V gene is TRBV12-3 or TRBV12-4, the J gene TRBJ2-3; D unclear. The V end was cut by 7 bases, the J end by 4 bases, with 9 bases between. This CDR3 region has 12 residues. The CDR3 bases are TGTGCCAGCACCAACTTCCCAGATACGCAGTATTTT. This translates into CASTNFPDTQYF.

This rearrangement joins TRBV6-1 to TRBJ2-2; 9 bases are shared with TRBD1. CDR1 and CDR2 (germline): MNHNS, SASEGT. V lost 6 bases to trimming and J lost 8 bases; unmatched junction nucleotides: 7. This CDR3 has 14 amino acids. The CDR3 spells CASRTDRGTGELFF. The CDR3 DNA reads TGTGCCAGCAGGACTGACAGGGGGACGGGGGAGCTGTTTTTT.

A few counts support this clonotype. The chain couples TRBV4-1 to TRBJ2-7; TRBD1 aligns across 7 bases. This CDR3 comprises 15 residues. Per the germline V gene, CDR1 is MGHRA and CDR2 is YSYEKL. With V trimmed by 3 bases and J by 2 bases, 7 bases remained unmatched. CDR3 loop: CASSQRTGIPYEQYF. The CDR3 DNA reads TGCGCCAGCAGCCAGCGGACAGGTATCCCCTACGAGCAGTACTTC.

This sequence joins TRBV5-1 and TRBJ1-2, with 8 bases lining up with TRBD1. In germline, CDR1 is SGHRS, CDR2 YFSETQ. The V segment lost 6 bases and the J segment 8 bases; nucleotides outside the gene matches: 9. The CDR3 length is 13 residues. The CDR3 spells CASTPRTGLGYTF. CDR3 bases: TGCGCCAGCACCCCACGGACAGGGTTGGGCTACACCTTC.

This clonotype has ten or more counts. The chain carries TRBV12-3 or TRBV12-4 and TRBJ1-5; 10 bases line up with TRBD1. V was pared by 6 bases and J by 1 base, with 12 bases of the junction left unmatched. This CDR3 is 18 amino acids long. The CDR3 is CASSLKTGGWISNQPQHF. The CDR3 DNA sequence: TGTGCCAGCAGCCTTAAGACAGGGGGCTGGATCAGCAATCAGCCCCAGCATTTT.

V and J are TRBV28 and TRBJ1-2; TRBD1 matches at 8 bases. CDR3 length: 15 amino acids. V dropped 3 bases and J dropped 4; count of bases not matched to a gene: 7. Germline CDR1 is MDHEN and CDR2 is SYDVKM. The CDR3 loop is CASSLTGTGLYGYTF. The CDR3 bases are TGTGCCAGCAGTTTGACCGGGACAGGTCTCTATGGCTACACCTTC.

The chain is built from TRBV6-1 and TRBJ2-2; the D call may be TRBD1 or TRBD2 (5 bases each). The germline V gene has CDR1 MNHNS and CDR2 SASEGT. Trimming removed 6 bases at V and 2 bases at J, with 16 bases between. The CDR3 length is 16 residues. The CDR3 reads CASSREGNINTGELFF. CDR3 sequence (DNA): TGTGCCAGCAGCCGAGAGGGGAACATAAACACCGGGGAGCTGTTTTTT.

This clonotype was seen more than once but under ten times. The rearrangement uses TRBV25-1 and TRBJ1-2; D may be TRBD1 (5 bases). Deletions cut 6 bases from V and 0 bases from J, with 11 bases between. The V gene's germline CDR1 is MGHDK and CDR2 SYGVNS. The CDR3 length is 14 residues. The CDR3 sequence is CASRAAGSNYGYTF. CDR3 nucleotides: TGTGCCAGCAGGGCGGCAGGGTCTAACTATGGCTACACCTTC.

This clonotype was detected only a few times. This sequence joins TRBV12-3 or TRBV12-4 and TRBJ2-7, with 8 bases aligning to TRBD2. The J segment lost 7 bases and the V segment lost 2 bases, leaving 4 bases of the junction unmatched. This CDR3 is built from 13 residues. CDR3 amino acids: CASSLYSGTEQYF. Here the CDR3 DNA reads TGTGCCAGCAGTTTATATAGCGGGACTGAGCAGTACTTC.

This clonotype was detected ten times or more. CDR3 amino acids: CASTRTGDNSPLHF. The CDR3 DNA follows: TGTGCCAGCACCAGGACAGGGGATAATTCACCCCTCCACTTT. The rearrangement uses TRBV2 and TRBJ1-6, with 9 bases identical to TRBD1. This CDR3 has 14 residues. The germline gives CDR1 SNHLY, CDR2 FYNNEI. The V and J ends lost 7 bases and 5 bases, in that order; junction bases with no gene match: 3.

V is TRBV29-1 and J is TRBJ2-5; 7 bases agree with TRBD1. The trim removed 3 bases at V and 3 bases at J, leaving 4 bases unmatched. Looked up from germline, CDR1 is SQVTM and CDR2 is ANQGSEA. This CDR3 comprises 13 residues. The CDR3 nucleotides are TGCAGCGTTGATCGGACAGGAGAAGAGACCCAGTACTTC. Protein: CSVDRTGEETQYF.

This clonotype has just a few counts. This chain joins TRBV28 and TRBJ1-1; D is undetermined. Germline values: CDR1 MDHEN, CDR2 SYDVKM. The germline V and J ends were trimmed by 2 bases and 5 bases, with 9 bases remaining between them. The CDR3 covers 13 residues. CDR3 loop: CASSLISVTEAFF. Written as DNA, the CDR3 is TGTGCCAGCAGTTTAATCTCGGTTACTGAAGCTTTCTTT.

This clonotype was recorded at least ten times. This rearrangement joins TRBV6-1 to TRBJ2-7, with a weak D call TRBD2 (5 bases). This CDR3 comprises 12 residues. Germline-derived CDR1 and CDR2 are MNHNS and SASEGT. V was pared by 5 bases and J by 6 bases, with 11 bases between. CDR3 in amino acids: CASSLLGVEQYF. The CDR3 bases are TGTGCCAGCAGTCTTCTGGGAGTCGAGCAGTACTTC.

The rearrangement joins TRBV6-1 to TRBJ2-5, with D perhaps matching TRBD2 (6 bases). Germline V gives CDR1 MNHNS, CDR2 SASEGT. The CDR3 is 16 residues long. The V end was cut by 7 bases, the J end by 3 bases, with 21 bases between. CDR3: CASTPGAGSVEETQYF. The DNA for the CDR3 is TGTGCCAGCACCCCCGGGGCCGGGAGTGTTGAAGAGACCCAGTACTTC.

The rearrangement uses TRBV6-1 and TRBJ2-7; 8 bases align to TRBD1. Germline loops: CDR1 MNHNS, CDR2 SASEGT. The CDR3 contains 14 residues. Losses at the gene ends were 4 bases for V and 5 bases for J; bases not matched to a gene: 7. The CDR3 sequence is CASSVLDRVNEQYF. As DNA, the CDR3 is TGTGCCAGCAGTGTTTTGGACAGGGTCAACGAGCAGTACTTC.

The chain combines TRBV30 with TRBJ2-5; 7 bases line up with TRBD2. CDR3 length: 14 residues. The V gene's germline CDR1 is GTSNPN and CDR2 SVGIG (reference sequence). J lost 2 bases, V lost 2 bases, and 5 bases had no gene match. The CDR3 region is CAWSLLATQETQYF. The CDR3 coding sequence is TGTGCCTGGAGTCTACTAGCGACACAAGAGACCCAGTACTTC.

This clonotype was recorded a few times. This sequence joins TRBV12-3 or TRBV12-4 and TRBJ1-5; 9 bases line up with TRBD1. The J segment lost 8 bases and the V segment lost 6 bases, leaving 8 bases of the junction unmatched. The CDR3 consists of 14 residues. For the CDR3, the DNA is TGTGCCAGCAGGAATACAGGGGGCAGGGAGCCCCAGCATTTT. Translated: CASRNTGGREPQHF.

This chain connects TRBV7-9 to TRBJ2-7, with 10 nucleotides matching TRBD2. The germline V gene encodes CDR1 SEHNR and CDR2 FQNEAQ (reference sequence). The CDR3 is 14 residues long. V dropped 4 bases and J dropped 5; count of bases not matched to a gene: 5. The CDR3 loop reads CASSSLAGADEQYF. CDR3 nucleotide sequence: TGTGCCAGCAGCTCCCTAGCGGGAGCGGACGAGCAGTACTTC.

The chain joins TRBV20-1 to TRBJ2-5; 9 bases agree with TRBD2. The CDR3 has 12 amino acids. From germline, CDR1 is DFQATT and CDR2 SNEGSKA (reference sequence). V shed 4 bases and J 5 bases; nucleotides not matched to a gene: 2. DNA of the CDR3: TGCAGTGCTACGCGGGAGGGTGAGACCCAGTACTTC. Translation gives CSATREGETQYF.

The chain is built from TRBV19 and TRBJ1-2; no firm D call. V dropped 4 bases and J dropped 6 bases, with 21 bases sitting between them. The CDR3 contains 16 residues. Germline CDR1 LNHDA, CDR2 SQIVND (reference sequence). CDR3 region: CASSTTLDGIRHGYTF. For the CDR3, the DNA is TGTGCCAGTAGTACAACCCTCGACGGAATCAGACATGGCTACACCTTC.

The rearrangement uses TRBV11-2 and TRBJ1-2; 7 bases map to TRBD1. Trimming cost V 8 bases and J 4 bases; bases outside gene matches: 10. This CDR3 region has 14 residues. Germline lookup yields CDR1 SGHAT and CDR2 FQNNGV. The CDR3 nucleotides read TGTGCCAGCTCCGAGACAGGGCGTGGCTATGGCTACACCTTC. It specifies CASSETGRGYGYTF.

This clonotype was observed once. V gene TRBV24-1 combines with J gene TRBJ1-5; 7 bases fit TRBD1. The CDR3 length is 16 residues. Per the germline V gene, CDR1 is KGHDR and CDR2 is SFDVKD. V lost 5 bases and J lost 3; bases outside the gene matches: 9. The CDR3 bases are TGTGCCACCAGTGCTGGCGCAGGGGGACTCAATCAGCCCCAGCATTTT. This encodes CATSAGAGGLNQPQHF.

This clonotype appeared many times. This chain joins TRBV2 and TRBJ1-5; possible D gene TRBD1, 5 bases. V shed 11 bases and J shed 7 bases, with 18 bases lying between them. The CDR3 runs to 13 residues. Germline CDR1 is SNHLY and CDR2 is FYNNEI. The CDR3 region is CAGSGTARQPQHF. The CDR3 DNA sequence: TGTGCCGGATCCGGGACGGCGCGCCAGCCCCAGCATTTT.

In this sample, this clonotype turned up a few times. This chain joins TRBV12-3 or TRBV12-4 and TRBJ1-5; no clear D gene. The CDR3 consists of 13 residues. Trimming cost V 3 bases and J 7 bases, with 10 bases left between them. For the CDR3, the DNA is TGTGCCAGCAGTTTTGGTATCGGGCAGCCCCAGCATTTT. This gives the protein CASSFGIGQPQHF.

This clonotype was observed many times. The rearrangement joins TRBV11-2 to TRBJ1-4, with 10 bases lining up with TRBD1. Germline CDR1 SGHAT, CDR2 FQNNGV. V trimming: 5 bases; J trimming: 4 bases; junction bases outside the gene matches: 4. This CDR3 is 15 amino acids long. CDR3 protein: CASSAGDRGNEKLFF. CDR3 nucleotides: TGTGCCAGCAGCGCCGGGGACAGGGGTAATGAAAAACTGTTTTTT.

V is TRBV29-1 and J is TRBJ1-2, with D unclear. The V gene's germline CDR1 is SQVTM and CDR2 ANQGSEA. This CDR3 is 14 amino acids long. V gave up 1 base and J gave up 1 base, with 10 bases separating them. The CDR3 spells CSVEGSALNYGYTF. Here the CDR3 DNA reads TGCAGCGTTGAAGGGTCAGCCCTTAACTATGGCTACACCTTC.